This T cell receptor beta chain comes out of a study of blood T cell repertoires in COVID-19. Study as a whole: COVID-19 samples collected from the United States, Italy and Spain covered acute and convalescent phases.

Here immunoSEQ multiplex PCR was the method, and the copy in TCRdb shows in-frame clones only, minus some. The top ten clones hold 5.5% to 6.5% of a sample with almost 250,000 clones, roughly 88% of them seen once. Germline V gene sequence: CDR1 LGHDT, CDR2 YNNKEL (reference sequence). The ends were cut back, 4 bases at V and 4 bases at J, with 11 bases in the middle. This CDR3 is built from 14 residues. The V gene is TRBV3-1 (or the pseudogene TRBV3-2), the J gene TRBJ1-5; D uncertain. The source of this sequence is a woman older than 75 with COVID-19, enrolled during active disease. The specimen sequenced was peripheral blood. The chain's CDR3 is CASSPRLFNQPQHF. Written as DNA, the CDR3 is TGTGCCAGCAGCCCGCGACTGTTTAATCAGCCCCAGCATTTT.